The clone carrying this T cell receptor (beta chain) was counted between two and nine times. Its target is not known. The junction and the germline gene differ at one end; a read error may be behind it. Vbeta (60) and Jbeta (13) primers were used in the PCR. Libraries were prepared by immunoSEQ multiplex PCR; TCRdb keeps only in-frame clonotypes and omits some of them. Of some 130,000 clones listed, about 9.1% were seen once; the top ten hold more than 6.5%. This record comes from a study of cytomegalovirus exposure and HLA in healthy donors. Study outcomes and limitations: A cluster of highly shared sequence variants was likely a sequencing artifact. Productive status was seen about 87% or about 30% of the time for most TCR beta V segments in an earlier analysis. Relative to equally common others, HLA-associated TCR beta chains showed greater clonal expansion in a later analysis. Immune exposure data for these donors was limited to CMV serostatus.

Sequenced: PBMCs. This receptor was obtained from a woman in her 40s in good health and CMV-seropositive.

The CDR3 here is CSASKPGESYF. The CDR3 nucleotides read TGCAGTGCTAGTAAGCCAGGGGAGTCATACTTC. The chain joins TRBV20-1 to TRBJ1-2, with TRBD1 as a possible D gene (6 bases). The V gene's germline CDR1 is DFQATT and CDR2 SNEGSKA (reference sequence). This CDR3 spans 11 amino acids.